The rows below give T cell receptor beta chains drawn from one sample of a study of PD-L1 blockade in urothelial cancer. This table comes from immunoSEQ multiplex PCR, and its TCRdb copy is limited to in-frame clones, with some not included. The sample has 70,000 to 75,000 clones, around 84% seen once; the top ten hold about 4.7%. Specimen: PBMCs, collected around atezolizumab (anti-PD-L1) treatment. These receptors were obtained from an older man with urothelial cancer. Each CDR3 is given with its conserved first and last residue. The D gene is left open where the match is weak. The size field is filled for only some rows; it gives once, few, many or a size class.

-	-	TRBV5-1	TRBJ2-1	TGCGCCAGCAGCTTTTGGGGGGAGTCGGGCAATGAGCAGTTCTTC	CASSFWGESGNEQFF
-	TRBD2	TRBV6-6	TRBJ2-2	TGTGCCACCTGGACTAGCGGGAGGGCGGACACCGGGGAGCTGTTTTTT	CATWTSGRADTGELFF
-	TRBD2	TRBV19	TRBJ2-1	TGTGCCAGTAGTAAAAGGACTAGCGGGAGTGGGCTAAATGAGCAGTTCTTC	CASSKRTSGSGLNEQFF
once	-	TRBV18	TRBJ1-1	TGTGCCAGCTCACCCCTAGGACAGCGCGCTGAAGCTTTCTTT	CASSPLGQRAEAFF
few	-	TRBV28	TRBJ2-7	TGTGCCAGCAGTTCCGGGGGGCGCGAGCAGTACTTC	CASSSGGREQYF
-	TRBD2	TRBV15	TRBJ2-3	TGTGCCACCGCCAAGGGACTAGCGGGAGTATTCGAGCACACAGATACGCAGTATTTT	CATAKGLAGVFEHTDTQYF
-	-	TRBV7-6	TRBJ2-5	TGTGCCAGCAGCACCCCGGGGGGCTGGGAGACCCAGTACTTC	CASSTPGGWETQYF
-	-	TRBV7-8	TRBJ2-5	TGTGCCAGCAGCTTAGATCGCGGGCCGGAGACCCAGTACTTC	CASSLDRGPETQYF
-	TRBD1	TRBV19	TRBJ2-7	TGTGCCACCCGAAGCGGTGCAGGGGGCTCCTACGAGCAGTACTTC	CATRSGAGGSYEQYF
-	TRBD1	TRBV5-1	TRBJ1-1	TGCGCCAGCAGCTTCTTCGACAGGGACAACACTGAAGCTTTCTTT	CASSFFDRDNTEAFF
-	-	TRBV19	TRBJ2-7	TGTGCCAGTAGTATAGGTCCGGGGGTTTTGACCTACGAGCAGTACTTC	CASSIGPGVLTYEQYF
-	TRBD2	TRBV2	TRBJ2-7	TGTGCCAGCAGCATACTAGGCGGGAGTATCTACGAGCAGTACTTC	CASSILGGSIYEQYF
few	TRBD1	TRBV16	TRBJ1-2	TGTGCCAGCAGCCCAACCGGACAGGGGATCTATGGCTACACCTTC	CASSPTGQGIYGYTF
-	-	TRBV14	TRBJ2-1	TGTGCCAGCAGTCGACTTCGACACGGGGATGAGCAGTTCTTC	CASSRLRHGDEQFF
once	TRBD2	TRBV28	TRBJ2-1	TGTGCCAGCAGTATCGGGACTAGCACGAATGAGCAGTTCTTC	CASSIGTSTNEQFF
-	TRBD1	TRBV9	TRBJ2-5	TGTGCCAGCAGCGTAGAGGGGACAGGCGGGGAGACCCAGTACTTC	CASSVEGTGGETQYF
-	-	TRBV19	TRBJ1-2	TGTGCCAGTACTCGAGCTTCTAACTATGGCTACACCTTC	CASTRASNYGYTF
many	-	TRBV5-6	TRBJ1-1	TGTGCCAGCAGCACTCGCGGCAAGTGGGACACTGAAGCTTTCTTT	CASSTRGKWDTEAFF
few	-	TRBV27	TRBJ2-7	TGTGCCAGCAGTTTGAGGAATTACGAGCAGTACTTC	CASSLRNYEQYF
once	TRBD1	TRBV19	TRBJ1-2	TGTGCCAGTAGTACCGGACCCTTCCGACAGGGCCTTAACTATGGCTACACCTTC	CASSTGPFRQGLNYGYTF
-	TRBD1	TRBV18	TRBJ2-5	TGTGCCAGCTCACCAGGTTTGGGACAGGGAGAGACCCAGTACTTC	CASSPGLGQGETQYF
-	-	TRBV27	TRBJ2-7	TGTGCCAGCAGTCTAGGGACTCAATACTCCTACGAGCAGTACTTC	CASSLGTQYSYEQYF
-	TRBD2	TRBV5-1	TRBJ2-2	TGCGCCAGCAGCCGGGGGGGAGTCGGCACCGGGGAGCTGTTTTTT	CASSRGGVGTGELFF
-	-	TRBV5-1	TRBJ1-2	TGCGCCAGCAGCTCGTCCCCTGCTAACTATGGCTACACCTTC	CASSSSPANYGYTF
-	-	TRBV12-5	TRBJ2-3	TGTGCTAGTGGTTTGGACCACCCTCTAGCGCACAATAGCACAGATACGCAGTATTTT	CASGLDHPLAHNSTDTQYF
-	TRBD2	TRBV14	TRBJ2-5	TGTGCCAGCAGATTACTAGCGGGAGTTTCTGAGACCCAGTACTTC	CASRLLAGVSETQYF
-	-	TRBV6-6	TRBJ2-7	TGTGCCAGCAGAACCCCCGGGACTCGCAGCGGCGAGCAGTACTTC	CASRTPGTRSGEQYF
-	TRBD2	TRBV7-2	TRBJ2-2	TGTGCCAGCAGCTTGCGGACTAGCGGGAGGAACACCGGGGAGCTGTTTTTT	CASSLRTSGRNTGELFF
once	-	TRBV6-5	TRBJ2-7	TGTGCCAGCAGGTTGACGGGGGGCCTCTACGAGCAGTACTTC	CASRLTGGLYEQYF
once	TRBD2	TRBV5-1	TRBJ2-7	TGCGCCAGCAGCTTGGCCGGACTAGCGGGCCCCGGCGAGCAGTACTTC	CASSLAGLAGPGEQYF
-	-	TRBV5-5	TRBJ1-1	TGTGCCAGCAGCTTGGAAGTGAACATGAACACTGAAGCTTTCTTT	CASSLEVNMNTEAFF
-	TRBD1	TRBV9	TRBJ1-4	TGTGCCAGCAGCGTAGAAGACGGCAGGGGGTCGGTAGAAAAACTGTTTTTT	CASSVEDGRGSVEKLFF
few	-	TRBV10-1	TRBJ2-7	TGCGCCAGCAGTGAGGGGTCTGCGGGAACCTACGAGCAGTACTTC	CASSEGSAGTYEQYF
-	TRBD1	TRBV28	TRBJ2-7	TGTGCCAGCAGTTTAGGGGGACAGGGGATCGAGCAGTACTTC	CASSLGGQGIEQYF
few	TRBD2	TRBV19	TRBJ2-3	TGTGCCAGTAGTATTACCCTAGCGGGAAGTCAAGATACGCAGTATTTT	CASSITLAGSQDTQYF
-	TRBD1	TRBV10-3	TRBJ1-1	TGTGCCATCAGTGAGCGGGACAGGGGGAACACTGAAGCTTTCTTT	CAISERDRGNTEAFF
-	TRBD1	TRBV5-1	TRBJ1-4	TGCGCCAGCAGCTCTGTGACAGGGGGGACAGCAACTAATGAAAAACTGTTTTTT	CASSSVTGGTATNEKLFF
-	TRBD1	TRBV6-1	TRBJ2-7	TGTGCCACCCGACAGGGTTCAATATCCTACGAGCAGTACTTC	CATRQGSISYEQYF
-	TRBD2	TRBV7-2	TRBJ2-2	TGTGCCAGCAGCTTAAGGCTAGCGGGAGCTGGAGGGGAGCTGTTTTTT	CASSLRLAGAGGELFF
-	-	TRBV5-1	TRBJ2-1	TGCGCCAGCAGCTTGGGGGGCACTGAGCAGTTCTTC	CASSLGGTEQFF
once	-	TRBV19	TRBJ2-6	TGTGCCAGTAGTATACAGGTCCCCCTCCCCTCTGGGGCCAACGTCCTGACTTTC	CASSIQVPLPSGANVLTF
-	-	TRBV7-2	TRBJ1-3	TGTGCCAGCAGCCGGGAAGGCTCTGGAAACACCATATATTTT	CASSREGSGNTIYF
once	-	TRBV6-5	TRBJ1-1	TGTGCCAGCAGATTCGGGGGAGGCACTGAAGCTTTCTTT	CASRFGGGTEAFF
once	TRBD1	TRBV7-9	TRBJ1-5	TGTGCCAGCAGCTCAGAAGGCAGGGGGGTACGGGAGCCCCAGCATTTT	CASSSEGRGVREPQHF
-	-	TRBV10-2	TRBJ2-7	TGCGCCAGCACAACACTAGCCGACTCCTACGAGCAGTACTTC	CASTTLADSYEQYF
-	TRBD1	TRBV19	TRBJ2-1	TGTGCCAGTCAGGACAGGTCCAGGGGTCTTTTTAATGAGCAGTTCTTC	CASQDRSRGLFNEQFF
-	TRBD1	TRBV7-9	TRBJ2-5	TGTGCCAGCAGCCCGGGACAGGGCACAGAGACCCAGTACTTC	CASSPGQGTETQYF
once	-	TRBV5-1	TRBJ2-5	TGCGCCAGCAGACCCCTAGCGCCCCAAGAGACCCAGTACTTC	CASRPLAPQETQYF
-	TRBD2	TRBV5-1	TRBJ2-2	TGCGCCAGCAGAAGCGGGACTAGCGGATTCGCCGGGGAGCTGTTTTTT	CASRSGTSGFAGELFF
once	-	TRBV29-1	TRBJ2-5	TGCAGCGTCCCCAGACAGGCTCAAGAGACCCAGTACTTC	CSVPRQAQETQYF
-	TRBD1	TRBV7-9	TRBJ2-5	TGTGCCAGCAGCCAGGGACAGGGAACGGGAGAGACCCAGTACTTC	CASSQGQGTGETQYF
-	-	TRBV28	TRBJ2-3	TGTGCCAGCAGTCCGGAGGCTAGCACAGATACGCAGTATTTT	CASSPEASTDTQYF
-	TRBD1	TRBV27	TRBJ2-2	TGTGCCAGCAGGCTGGGACAGGGGGGCACCGGGGAGCTGTTTTTT	CASRLGQGGTGELFF